This is a list of T cell receptor beta chains from one sample in a study of T-cell memory formation after mild COVID-19. Each CDR3 protein is one row after TCRdb ran MiXCR on the 5' RACE reads. The sample contains 450,000 or so distinct CDR3 sequences, 20% of which appear only once. Sequencing input: PBMCs or a T cell subset sorted from them (not recorded which). The receptors originated from an adult woman who had mild COVID-19 (a few samples of this study predate the infection). Cell type and time point are not known. Each CDR3 is given with its conserved first and last residue. The D gene is left open where the match is weak. Where a row states a size, it is once, few, many or the class of an expanded clone; other rows omit it.

J gene	clone size	V gene	D gene	CDR3 length	CDR3 DNA	CDR3 protein
TRBJ2-3	many	TRBV7-2	TRBD2	16	TGTGCCAGCAGCCTGGGACTAGCGGGGTACACAGATACGCAGTATTTT	CASSLGLAGYTDTQYF
TRBJ1-4	few	TRBV5-1	NA	14	TGCGCCAGCAGCCCGGATCGGGGGCTTGAAAAACTGTTTTTT	CASSPDRGLEKLFF
TRBJ1-1	NA	TRBV3-1	NA	15	TGTGCCAGCAGCCAAGATGGGGAACTGAACACTGAAGCTTTCTTT	CASSQDGELNTEAFF
TRBJ2-5	NA	TRBV20-1	TRBD2	15	TGCAGTGCTAGAGATCGGGCTAGCGGGAAAGAGACCCAGTACTTC	CSARDRASGKETQYF
TRBJ2-3	NA	TRBV29-1	TRBD1	14	TGCAGCGTTGAACCGGGACAGAGCACAGATACGCAGTATTTT	CSVEPGQSTDTQYF
TRBJ1-6	NA	TRBV7-6	NA	16	TGTGCCAGCAGCTTAGGGCATGGGGTGGGGGATTCACCCCTCCACTTT	CASSLGHGVGDSPLHF
TRBJ2-3	few	TRBV6-5	NA	13	TGTGCCACCGGGGGATCTGGTACAGATACGCAGTATTTT	CATGGSGTDTQYF
TRBJ1-2	NA	TRBV9	NA	13	TGTGCCAGCACCAAAGCGGGGGATTTCGGCTACACCTTC	CASTKAGDFGYTF
TRBJ1-2	NA	TRBV20-1	NA	13	TGCAGTGCTAGAGATCCAGGGACGGGGGGCTACACCTTC	CSARDPGTGGYTF
TRBJ2-3	NA	TRBV4-1	NA	12	TGCGCCAGCAGCCAAGTTCCATATACGCAGTATTTT	CASSQVPYTQYF
TRBJ1-3	NA	TRBV20-1	NA	14	TGCAGTGCTAGAGAGGGGCGCCGAGGAAACACCATATATTTT	CSAREGRRGNTIYF
TRBJ2-5	many	TRBV7-8	NA	17	TGTGCCAGCAGCTTGGGAACACGTAGGGGGAGCGGGGAGACCCAGTACTTC	CASSLGTRRGSGETQYF
TRBJ1-4	NA	TRBV3-1	NA	17	TGTGCCAGCAGCCAAAGGCTCTCGGCTACGATTAATGAAAAACTGTTTTTT	CASSQRLSATINEKLFF
TRBJ2-3	few	TRBV5-1	TRBD1	14	TGCGCCAGTGAGTCGACAGGGGGTACAGATACGCAGTATTTT	CASESTGGTDTQYF
TRBJ2-1	few	TRBV7-8	TRBD1	17	TGTGCCAGCAGCTCCCTCGGACAGGGGGCCTCCTACAATGAGCAGTTCTTC	CASSSLGQGASYNEQFF
TRBJ1-3	NA	TRBV12-3/TRBV12-4	NA	15	TGTGCCAGCAGTTGGAACAGACCCTCTGGAAACACCATATATTTT	CASSWNRPSGNTIYF
TRBJ2-2	few	TRBV12-3/TRBV12-4	NA	13	TGTGCCAGCAGTCTGAGCGGAGCCGGGGAGCTGTTTTTT	CASSLSGAGELFF
TRBJ2-7	NA	TRBV29-1	TRBD2	13	TGCAGCGTAACACCTAGCGGGTACTACGAGCAGTACTTC	CSVTPSGYYEQYF
TRBJ2-1	NA	TRBV9	NA	15	TGTGCCAGCAGCTCAACAGGCCTCGGCGGCAATGAGCAGTTCTTC	CASSSTGLGGNEQFF
TRBJ2-7	few	TRBV20-1	NA	14	TGCAGTGCTAGGGGGGGACTGGCTGCCTACGAGCAGTACTTC	CSARGGLAAYEQYF
TRBJ2-7	NA	TRBV16	TRBD2	15	TGTGCCAGCAGCCAAATTTCTAGCGGGTCCTACGAGCAGTACTTC	CASSQISSGSYEQYF
TRBJ2-1	few	TRBV24-1	NA	13	TGTGCCACCAGTGACAGGGCTTCCAATGAGCAGTTCTTC	CATSDRASNEQFF
TRBJ2-1	NA	TRBV7-2	TRBD2	19	TGTGCCAGCAGATCACCCGGGACTAGCGGGGGGGTAGGTTACAATGAGCAGTTCTTC	CASRSPGTSGGVGYNEQFF
TRBJ1-2	NA	TRBV6-5	NA	13	TGTGCCAGCAGTTACTCGACGGGGACTGGCTACACCTTC	CASSYSTGTGYTF